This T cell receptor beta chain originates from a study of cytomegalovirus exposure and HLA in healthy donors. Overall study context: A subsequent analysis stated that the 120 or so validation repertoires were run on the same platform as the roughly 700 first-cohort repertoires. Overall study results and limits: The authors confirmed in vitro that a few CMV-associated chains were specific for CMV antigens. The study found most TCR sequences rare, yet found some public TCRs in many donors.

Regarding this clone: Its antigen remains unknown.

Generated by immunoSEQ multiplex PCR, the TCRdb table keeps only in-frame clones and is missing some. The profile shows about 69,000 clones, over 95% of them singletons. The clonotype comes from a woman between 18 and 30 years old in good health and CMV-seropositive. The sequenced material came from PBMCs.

The CDR3 region has the DNA TGTGCCAGCAGTTCCGGGACTTCCACCGGGGAGCTGTTTTTT. This encodes CASSSGTSTGELFF. This chain links TRBV27 with TRBJ2-2; tentative D call: TRBD2 (6 bases). V lost 4 bases, J lost 4 bases, and 10 bases lay in between. Germline V gene data show CDR1 as MNHEY and CDR2 as SMNVEV (reference sequence). The CDR3 runs 14 residues.